These 2 T cell receptor beta chains originate from one sample sequenced in a study of T cell repertoires in cytomegalovirus infection. Each CDR3 protein is one row after TCRdb ran MiXCR on the reads. In the table there are about 770,000 distinct CDR3 sequences, 25% to 30% of which are singletons. The antigens these receptors bind are not known. Specimen: cultured CD8+ T cells from PBMCs, collected from culture after CMV antigen stimulation. These receptors originate from a human donor in good health (CMV status not recorded). Some clones in this sample may be carry-over from other donors' samples.

The J gene is TRBJ2-7, the V gene TRBV19; D unclear. CDR1 and CDR2 from the germline V gene are LNHDA and SQIVND (reference sequence). Between the trimmed V and J ends, which lost 5 bases and 1 base, there was a span of 12 bases. CDR3 length: 14 amino acids. CDR3 sequence (DNA): TGTGCCAGTAGTCCCCAAGTGGGATCCTACGAGCAGTACTTC. Translating it yields CASSPQVGSYEQYF.

The rearrangement links TRBV4-1 to TRBJ2-7; D call uncertain. This CDR3 contains 14 residues. V was cut by 3 bases and J by 2 bases, with 11 bases left in between. CDR1 and CDR2 (germline): MGHRA, YSYEKL. DNA of the CDR3: TGCGCCAGCAGCCAGACACGACTGACCTACGAGCAGTACTTC. Its protein product is CASSQTRLTYEQYF.